These T cell receptor beta chains were read from a single sample in a study of blood T cell repertoires in COVID-19. TCRdb keeps only in-frame clones here, not all; method: immunoSEQ multiplex PCR. The profile covers about 150,000 clones, with roughly 84% appearing a single time and approximately 45% taken by the ten largest. Sequences were obtained from peripheral blood. The receptor set was obtained from a human donor in a cohort sampled during active COVID-19. Each CDR3 is given with its conserved first and last residue. The D gene is left open where the match is weak. A clone size is listed for some rows: how often the clone was seen (once, few, many), or a class if it is expanded.

>TRBJ2-5|TRBV11-3|14|-|-
TGTGCCAGCAGCTTAGGCCAGGCCCAAGAGACCCAGTACTTC
CASSLGQAQETQYF
>TRBJ1-2|TRBV6-1|16|-|-
TGTGCCAGCAGTGGACTGCCCCTACAGGGATCGGGTGGCTACACCTTC
CASSGLPLQGSGGYTF
>TRBJ2-7|TRBV2|12|-|-
TGTGCCAGCAGTGTGACAGCCTACGAGCAGTACTTC
CASSVTAYEQYF
>TRBJ1-2|TRBV14|13|-|-
TGTGCCAGCAGCCAAGACAGGGCCTATGGCTACACCTTC
CASSQDRAYGYTF
>TRBJ1-6|TRBV7-2|17|-|-
TGTGCCAGCAGCCTTCATGGGGACACCGGCGGGAATTCACCCCTCCACTTT
CASSLHGDTGGNSPLHF
>TRBJ1-1|TRBV6-2/TRBV6-3|16|-|-
TGTGCCAGCAGCTTCGCGGGCGGGAGGTTGGGCACTGAAGCTTTCTTT
CASSFAGGRLGTEAFF
>TRBJ1-2|TRBV18|13|-|-
TGTGCCAGCTCACCACCGTCCGGGTATGGCTACACCTTC
CASSPPSGYGYTF
>TRBJ1-2|TRBV6-2/TRBV6-3|14|TRBD1|-
TGTGCCAGCAGCTTAGACAGGGGGTTCTATGGCTACACCTTC
CASSLDRGFYGYTF
>TRBJ2-7|TRBV6-2/TRBV6-3|17|-|-
TGTGCCAGCAGTTACGATCGGCGATCAGGGATTCTCTACGAGCAGTACTTC
CASSYDRRSGILYEQYF
>TRBJ1-5|TRBV5-3|14|-|-
TGTGCCAGAAGCCGGGGGTGCCGCAATCAGCCCCAGCATTTT
CARSRGCRNQPQHF
>TRBJ2-1|TRBV11-2|16|TRBD1|-
TGTGCCAGCAGTAGATGGGACAGGGCAGTAATAAATGAGCAGTTCTTC
CASSRWDRAVINEQFF
>TRBJ2-7|TRBV18|14|-|-
TGTGCCAGCTCACCAAGGTCTCGACAGTACGAGCAGTACTTC
CASSPRSRQYEQYF
>TRBJ2-7|TRBV11-3|14|TRBD1|-
TGTGCCAGCAGCCCCCCGGACAGGTCCTACGAGCAGTACTTC
CASSPPDRSYEQYF
>TRBJ2-5|TRBV5-1|14|-|-
TGCGCCAGCAGCTTGGGTACGGGGGTGGAGACCCAGTACTTC
CASSLGTGVETQYF
>TRBJ1-5|TRBV4-1|11|TRBD1|-
TGCGCCAGCAGCCCCGGACAGGGCCAGCATTTT
CASSPGQGQHF
>TRBJ1-2|TRBV12-5|12|-|once
TGTGCTAGTGGTTTGGGGTTAGGAGGAGCCACCTTC
CASGLGLGGATF
>TRBJ2-1|TRBV5-4|15|TRBD1|once
TGTGCCAGCAGAAGGGACAGGGGCGCCTACAATGAGCAGTTCTTC
CASRRDRGAYNEQFF
>TRBJ2-1|TRBV7-2|15|TRBD2|once
TGTGCCAGCAGCCCCGGGACTAGCGGGTACAATGAGCAGTTCTTC
CASSPGTSGYNEQFF
>TRBJ2-3|TRBV5-1|16|TRBD2|once
TGCGCCAGCAGCCCAAGACTAGCGGGAGGCGAGAATACGCAGTATTTT
CASSPRLAGGENTQYF
>TRBJ2-5|TRBV3-1/TRBV3-2|15|TRBD2|-
TGTGCCAGCAGCCAAGGGGCTAGCGGGGGAGAGACCCAGTACTTC
CASSQGASGGETQYF
>TRBJ1-2|TRBV5-1|14|TRBD1|-
TGCGCCAGCAGCTTGGTTCGACAGGGGTACGGCTACACCTTC
CASSLVRQGYGYTF
>TRBJ1-2|TRBV19|15|TRBD1|-
TGTGCCAGTAGTATAGATCGGACAGGGGGCTATGGCTACACCTTC
CASSIDRTGGYGYTF
>TRBJ1-1|TRBV7-9|13|TRBD1|-
TGTGCCAGCAGCTCATACAGGGGCACTGAAGCTTTCTTT
CASSSYRGTEAFF
>TRBJ1-1|TRBV5-1|15|-|-
TGCGCCAGCAGCTTGGGGGCAGGGGCTACCACTGAAGCTTTCTTT
CASSLGAGATTEAFF
>TRBJ1-1|TRBV4-3|15|-|few
TGCGCCAGCAGCCAAGAGACAGCCTCGAACGCTGAAGCTTTCTTT
CASSQETASNAEAFF
>TRBJ1-6|TRBV7-9|14|-|-
TGTGCCAGCAGTCTCGGGGGGGGAAATTCACCCCTCCACTTT
CASSLGGGNSPLHF
>TRBJ2-3|TRBV9|14|-|-
TGTGCCAGCAGCGTAGGCGGCAGCACAGATACGCAGTATTTT
CASSVGGSTDTQYF
>TRBJ1-3|TRBV6-6|14|TRBD1|-
TGTGCCAGCACCCTTGACAGGGCCGGAAACACCATATATTTT
CASTLDRAGNTIYF
>TRBJ1-1|TRBV10-3|14|-|-
TGTGCCATCAGGCCCGCGAGGGAGGACACTGAAGCTTTCTTT
CAIRPAREDTEAFF
>TRBJ2-5|TRBV7-8|14|TRBD2|-
TGTGCCAGCAGCCTGACTAGCGGGAGTGAGACCCAGTACTTC
CASSLTSGSETQYF
>TRBJ2-1|TRBV2|14|-|-
TGTGCCAGCAGTGAGACTAGTCAAAACAATGAGCAGTTCTTC
CASSETSQNNEQFF
>TRBJ1-3|TRBV19|14|-|-
TGTGCCAGTAGTTGGGAGACTGGTGGAAACACCATATATTTT
CASSWETGGNTIYF
>TRBJ2-3|TRBV7-6|14|TRBD2|-
TGTGCCAGCAGCCGCGGGGGAACCACAGATACGCAGTATTTT
CASSRGGTTDTQYF
>TRBJ2-1|TRBV19|20|TRBD2|-
TGTGCCAGTAGTATGACATTCCTAGCGGGAGCGCTAATATTAAACAATGAGCAGTTCTTC
CASSMTFLAGALILNNEQFF
>TRBJ2-5|TRBV21-1|17|-|-
TGTGCCAGCAGCAAATCGGGGGACAGGGGGCTCCAAGAGACCCAGTACTTC
CASSKSGDRGLQETQYF
>TRBJ1-1|TRBV29-1|12|-|once
TGCAGCGTTGGGGAGGAGGGAACTGAAGCTTTCTTT
CSVGEEGTEAFF
>TRBJ2-2|TRBV4-3|15|-|once
TGCGCCAGCAGCCAACAGACAGGAACCACCGGGGAGCTGTTTTTT
CASSQQTGTTGELFF
>TRBJ2-1|TRBV5-1|15|-|-
TGCGCCAGCAGCTTGGAGGGGACTGCATACAATGAGCAGTTCTTC
CASSLEGTAYNEQFF
>TRBJ2-1|TRBV13|14|-|-
TGTGCCAGCAGTCTACGGGGAACCTACAATGAGCAGTTCTTC
CASSLRGTYNEQFF
>TRBJ1-4|TRBV2|15|-|-
TGTGCCAGCAGTGAGTCATCGAGGACTAATGAAAAACTGTTTTTT
CASSESSRTNEKLFF
>TRBJ2-1|TRBV15|16|TRBD2|-
TGTGCCACCAGCAGAGGAAGGGCGGGAGCCTACAATGAGCAGTTCTTC
CATSRGRAGAYNEQFF
>TRBJ2-2|TRBV7-3|15|-|-
TGTGCCAGCAGCCCCACTCTAGCAGTTGCCGGGGAGCTGTTTTTT
CASSPTLAVAGELFF
>TRBJ1-1|TRBV7-2|14|TRBD1|-
TGTGCCAGCAGCTGGACAGGGACAGACACTGAAGCTTTCTTT
CASSWTGTDTEAFF
>TRBJ1-1|TRBV7-9|10|-|-
TGTGCCACCTTTGGGGGGGAAGCTTTCTTT
CATFGGEAFF
>TRBJ2-7|TRBV5-1|16|-|-
TGCGCCAGCAGCAGGACTCCCCTGGGGTTATCCTACGAGCAGTACTTC
CASSRTPLGLSYEQYF
>TRBJ2-2|TRBV5-1|15|-|-
TGCGCCAGCAGCTTTAGTTCCGTGAACACCGGGGAGCTGTTTTTT
CASSFSSVNTGELFF
>TRBJ2-3|TRBV3-1/TRBV3-2|11|-|-
TGTGCCAGCGGGCGCACAGATACGCAGTATTTT
CASGRTDTQYF
>TRBJ1-1|TRBV21-1|14|-|once
TGTGCCAGCAGCAAAGACGTAGAATACACTGAAGCTTTCTTT
CASSKDVEYTEAFF
>TRBJ2-2|TRBV6-2/TRBV6-3|17|TRBD2|-
TGTGCCAGCAGTTACTCGATTAGCGGGAGGGTCACCGGGGAGCTGTTTTTT
CASSYSISGRVTGELFF
>TRBJ1-5|TRBV19|14|-|-
TGTGCCAGTAGTACACAGGGTGGCAATCAGCCCCAGCATTTT
CASSTQGGNQPQHF
>TRBJ1-5|TRBV10-2|12|-|-
TGCGCCAGCAGCACAGGGTTTCAGCCCCAGCATTTT
CASSTGFQPQHF
>TRBJ2-1|TRBV7-2|15|-|-
TGTGCCAGCAAATCATCGGGGAGCTCCTACAATGAGCAGTTCTTC
CASKSSGSSYNEQFF
>TRBJ2-3|TRBV5-4|19|TRBD2|-
TGTGCCAGCAGCGGAACGCTTGGGATAGCGGGAGGACTCACAGATACGCAGTATTTT
CASSGTLGIAGGLTDTQYF
>TRBJ2-5|TRBV12-3/TRBV12-4|13|-|once
TGTGCCAGCAATTATTTGGGAGAGGAGACCCAGTACTTC
CASNYLGEETQYF
>TRBJ1-1|TRBV29-1|11|-|-
TGCAGCGTCGCGCGGACAGCTGAAGCTTTCTTT
CSVARTAEAFF
>TRBJ2-1|TRBV7-4|15|TRBD2|-
TGTGCCAGCAGCTTGAGGCGGGAGGTAGGCAATGAGCAGTTCTTC
CASSLRREVGNEQFF
>TRBJ1-6|TRBV18|14|-|-
TGTGCCAGCTCCCGGACAGATAGGGATTCACCCCTCCACTTT
CASSRTDRDSPLHF
>TRBJ2-1|TRBV5-4|15|TRBD2|-
TGTGCCAGCAGCCATCGGACTAGCAACGTCCATGAGCAGTTCTTC
CASSHRTSNVHEQFF
>TRBJ2-1|TRBV9|15|TRBD2|many
TGTGCCAGCAGCGCGGGACTAGCGGTTTACAATGAGCAGTTCTTC
CASSAGLAVYNEQFF
>TRBJ1-1|TRBV19|14|-|-
TGTGCCAGTAGTATAGATGACGGAGGGACTGAAGCTTTCTTT
CASSIDDGGTEAFF